This entry is about one TCR beta chain. Per the authors' pipeline: Researchers report that nucleated cell counts were estimated from reference gene primer amplification. Clones were read by immunoSEQ multiplex PCR, and TCRdb kept only the in-frame ones, dropping some. That table gives V, J and clone size, and the DNA gave D and trimming. Here the sample spans about 200,000 clones, 80% to 90% being singletons. The sample belongs to a study of blood T cell repertoires in COVID-19. The overall study: Samples came from the United States, Italy and Spain, spanning acute and convalescent COVID-19. T cells, B-cell-depleted T cells, or PBMCs supplied cDNA or gDNA.

This CDR3 comprises 13 residues. V lost 3 bases to trimming and J lost 6 bases, with 9 bases between them. Germline CDR1 and CDR2: GTSNPN and SVGIG (reference sequence). The sample was peripheral blood. The chain employs TRBV30 and TRBJ1-6; no clear D gene. This TCR was recovered from a man aged 50 to 60 with acute or convalescent COVID-19. This chain's CDR3 is CAWSEQSNSPLHF. The CDR3 DNA is TGTGCCTGGAGCGAACAGAGTAATTCACCCCTCCACTTT.